The rows below give T cell receptor beta chains drawn from one sample of a study of blood T cell repertoires in COVID-19. Profiling relied on immunoSEQ multiplex PCR, and the TCRdb table lists in-frame clones only, not all of them. The table records about 43,000 clones, about 90% of them present only once. Sequencing was performed on peripheral blood. These receptors all come from a human donor in a cohort sampled during active COVID-19. CDR3s include the opening cysteine and the closing phenylalanine or tryptophan. Each record gives: V gene, D gene, J gene, clone size, CDR3 protein, CDR3 DNA. D genes are given only for firm matches. Not all rows give a size; the values are once, few, many and, for expanded clones, a class.

>TRBV5-6|.|TRBJ2-2|.
CASSLSTAGELFF
TGTGCCAGCAGCTTGTCCACGGCCGGGGAGCTGTTTTTT
>TRBV9|.|TRBJ2-7|.
CASSVVVGSRDEQYF
TGTGCCAGCAGCGTAGTGGTCGGGAGTCGGGACGAGCAGTACTTC
>TRBV5-1|TRBD1|TRBJ2-1|.
CASSEGQGKHEQFF
TGCGCCAGCAGCGAGGGACAGGGAAAGCATGAGCAGTTCTTC
>TRBV12-3/TRBV12-4|.|TRBJ1-6|.
CASSSVTNSPLHF
TGTGCCAGCTCATCCGTTACAAATTCACCCCTCCACTTT
>TRBV27|.|TRBJ2-1|once
CASSFAQGEQFF
TGTGCCAGCAGTTTCGCCCAGGGTGAGCAGTTCTTC
>TRBV24-1|TRBD2|TRBJ2-3|.
CATSDPTGTSGSTRSDTQYF
TGTGCCACCAGTGATCCCACCGGCACTAGCGGGAGTACTAGGTCAGATACGCAGTATTTT
>TRBV25-1|.|TRBJ1-2|.
CASSPFGGGNGYTF
TGTGCCAGCAGTCCCTTTGGTGGGGGGAATGGCTACACCTTC
>TRBV15|TRBD2|TRBJ2-5|.
CATSRVGLAGAETQYF
TGTGCCACCAGCAGAGTGGGACTAGCGGGAGCGGAGACCCAGTACTTC
>TRBV11-2|TRBD2|TRBJ2-3|.
CASIFGTSGRGTDTQYF
TGTGCCAGCATATTTGGGACTAGCGGGAGGGGCACAGATACGCAGTATTTT
>TRBV18|.|TRBJ2-2|.
CASSPTGTNTGELFF
TGTGCCAGCTCACCGACAGGGACTAACACCGGGGAGCTGTTTTTT
>TRBV27|TRBD2|TRBJ2-1|.
CASTPGGAGNNEQFF
TGTGCCAGCACCCCCGGGGGAGCGGGGAACAATGAGCAGTTCTTC
>TRBV9|.|TRBJ2-3|.
CASSVVPGSTDTQYF
TGTGCCAGCAGCGTAGTTCCAGGGAGCACAGATACGCAGTATTTT
>TRBV15|.|TRBJ2-7|few
CATSRGWEEQYF
TGTGCCACCAGCAGAGGGTGGGAGGAGCAGTACTTC
>TRBV2|.|TRBJ2-5|.
CASSENRQETQYF
TGTGCCAGCAGTGAAAACAGACAAGAGACCCAGTACTTC
>TRBV9|.|TRBJ2-7|.
CASSTEDSSSSYEQYF
TGTGCCAGCAGCACCGAGGACAGCTCGAGCTCCTACGAGCAGTACTTC
>TRBV6-2/TRBV6-3|TRBD2|TRBJ2-1|.
CASSSSASGSRNEQFF
TGTGCCAGCAGCTCGTCCGCTAGCGGGAGTAGGAATGAGCAGTTCTTC
>TRBV5-5|TRBD1|TRBJ1-5|once
CASSLGGTVSNQPQHF
TGTGCCAGCAGCTTGGGAGGGACAGTGAGCAATCAGCCCCAGCATTTT